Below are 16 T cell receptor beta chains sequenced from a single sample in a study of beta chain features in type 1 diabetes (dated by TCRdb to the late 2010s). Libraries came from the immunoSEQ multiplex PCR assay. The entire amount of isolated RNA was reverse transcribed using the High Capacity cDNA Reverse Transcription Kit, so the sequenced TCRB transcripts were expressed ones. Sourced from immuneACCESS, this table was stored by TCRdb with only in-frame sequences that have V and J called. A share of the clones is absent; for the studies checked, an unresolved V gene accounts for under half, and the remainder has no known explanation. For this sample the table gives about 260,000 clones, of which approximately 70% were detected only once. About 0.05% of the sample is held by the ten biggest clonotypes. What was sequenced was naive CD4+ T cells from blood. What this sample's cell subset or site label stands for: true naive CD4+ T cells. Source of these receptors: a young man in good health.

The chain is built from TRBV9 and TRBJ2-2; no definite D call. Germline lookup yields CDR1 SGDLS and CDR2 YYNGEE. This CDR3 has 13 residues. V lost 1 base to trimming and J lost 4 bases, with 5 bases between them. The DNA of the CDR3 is TGTGCCAGCAGCGTATTATCCACCGGGGAGCTGTTTTTT. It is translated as CASSVLSTGELFF.

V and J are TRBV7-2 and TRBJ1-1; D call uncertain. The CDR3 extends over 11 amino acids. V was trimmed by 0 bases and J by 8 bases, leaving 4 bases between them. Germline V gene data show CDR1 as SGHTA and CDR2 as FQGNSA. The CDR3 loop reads CASSLAREAFF. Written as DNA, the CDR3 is TGTGCCAGCAGCTTAGCGCGGGAAGCTTTCTTT.

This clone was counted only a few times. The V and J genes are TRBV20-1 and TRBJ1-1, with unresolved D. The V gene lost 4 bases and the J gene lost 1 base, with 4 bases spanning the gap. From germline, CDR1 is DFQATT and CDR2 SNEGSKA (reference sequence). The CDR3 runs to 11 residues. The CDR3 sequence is CSAKQNTEAFF. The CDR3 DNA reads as TGCAGTGCTAAGCAGAACACTGAAGCTTTCTTT.

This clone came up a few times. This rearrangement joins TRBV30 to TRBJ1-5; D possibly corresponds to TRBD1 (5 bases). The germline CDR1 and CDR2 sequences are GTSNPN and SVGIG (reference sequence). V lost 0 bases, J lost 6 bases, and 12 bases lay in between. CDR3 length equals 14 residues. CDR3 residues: CAWSVPGPSQPQHF. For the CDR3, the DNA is TGTGCCTGGAGTGTCCCGGGACCGAGTCAGCCCCAGCATTTT.

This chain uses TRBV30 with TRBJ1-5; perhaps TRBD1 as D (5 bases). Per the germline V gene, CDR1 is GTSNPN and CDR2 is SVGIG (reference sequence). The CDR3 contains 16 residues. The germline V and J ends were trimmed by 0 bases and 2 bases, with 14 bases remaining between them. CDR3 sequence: CAWSVRGQGRNQPQHF. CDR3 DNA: TGTGCCTGGAGTGTACGAGGCCAGGGCCGCAATCAGCCCCAGCATTTT.

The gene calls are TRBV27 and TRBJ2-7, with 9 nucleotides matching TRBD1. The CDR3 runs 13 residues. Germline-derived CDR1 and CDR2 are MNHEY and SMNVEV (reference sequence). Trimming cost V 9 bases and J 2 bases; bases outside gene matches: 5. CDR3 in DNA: TGTGCCAGTCGGGGACAGGGAACCTACGAGCAGTACTTC. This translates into CASRGQGTYEQYF.

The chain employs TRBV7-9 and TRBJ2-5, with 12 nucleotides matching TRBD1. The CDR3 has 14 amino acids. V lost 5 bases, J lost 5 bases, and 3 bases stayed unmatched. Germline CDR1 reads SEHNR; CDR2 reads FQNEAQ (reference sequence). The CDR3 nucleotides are TGTGCCAGCAGCCGGGACAGGGGGCCCGAGACCCAGTACTTC. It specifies CASSRDRGPETQYF.

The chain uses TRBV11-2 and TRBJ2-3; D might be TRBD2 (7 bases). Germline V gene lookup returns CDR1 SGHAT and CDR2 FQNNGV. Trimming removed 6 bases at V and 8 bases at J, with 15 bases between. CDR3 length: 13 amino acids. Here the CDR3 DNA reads TGTGCCAGCAGGACCGTAGGGGGGGCTACGCAGTATTTT. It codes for CASRTVGGATQYF.

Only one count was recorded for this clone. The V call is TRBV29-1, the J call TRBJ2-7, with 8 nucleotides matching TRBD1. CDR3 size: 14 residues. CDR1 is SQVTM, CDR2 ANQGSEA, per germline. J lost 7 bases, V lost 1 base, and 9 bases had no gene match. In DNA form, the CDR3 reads TGCAGCGTTGAAGGGGGGACAGGCCCTAGGGAGCAGTACTTC. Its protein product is CSVEGGTGPREQYF.

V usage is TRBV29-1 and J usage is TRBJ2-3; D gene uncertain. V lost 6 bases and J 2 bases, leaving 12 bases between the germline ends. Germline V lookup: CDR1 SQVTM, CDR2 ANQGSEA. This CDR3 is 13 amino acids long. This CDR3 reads CSVKSPNTDTQYF. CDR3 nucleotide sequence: TGCAGCGTGAAGAGCCCTAACACAGATACGCAGTATTTT.

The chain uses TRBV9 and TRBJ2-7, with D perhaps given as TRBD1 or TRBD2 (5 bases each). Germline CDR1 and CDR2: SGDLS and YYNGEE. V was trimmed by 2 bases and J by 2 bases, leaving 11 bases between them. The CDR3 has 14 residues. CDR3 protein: CASSVRDVAYEQYF. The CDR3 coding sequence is TGTGCCAGCAGCGTGAGGGACGTTGCCTACGAGCAGTACTTC.

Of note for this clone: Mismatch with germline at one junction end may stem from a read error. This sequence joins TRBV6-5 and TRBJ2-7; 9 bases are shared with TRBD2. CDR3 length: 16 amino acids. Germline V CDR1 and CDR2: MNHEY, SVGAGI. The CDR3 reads CASSHSTSGVPYEQYF. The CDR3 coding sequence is TGTGCCAGCAGTCACTCGACTAGCGGAGTTCCCTACGAGCAGTACTTC.

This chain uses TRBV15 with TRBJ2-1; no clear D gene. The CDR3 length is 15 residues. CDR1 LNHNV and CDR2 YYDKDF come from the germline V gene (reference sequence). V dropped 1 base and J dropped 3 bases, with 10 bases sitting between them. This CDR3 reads CATSRVPLSYNEQFF. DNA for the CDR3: TGTGCCACCAGCAGAGTCCCCCTAAGCTACAATGAGCAGTTCTTC. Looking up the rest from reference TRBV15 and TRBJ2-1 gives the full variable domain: DAMVIQNPRYQVTQFGKPVTLSCSQTLNHNVMYWYQQKSSQAPKLLFHYYDKDFNNEADTPDNFQSRRPNTSFCFLDIRSPGLGDTAMYLCATSRVPLSYNEQFFGPGTRLTVL.

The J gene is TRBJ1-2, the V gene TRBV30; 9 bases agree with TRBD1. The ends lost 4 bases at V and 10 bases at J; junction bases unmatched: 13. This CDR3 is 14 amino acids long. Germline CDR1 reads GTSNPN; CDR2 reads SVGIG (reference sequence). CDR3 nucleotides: TGTGCCTGGATTCCGGGACAGGGAGGGATTGACTACACCTTC. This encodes CAWIPGQGGIDYTF.

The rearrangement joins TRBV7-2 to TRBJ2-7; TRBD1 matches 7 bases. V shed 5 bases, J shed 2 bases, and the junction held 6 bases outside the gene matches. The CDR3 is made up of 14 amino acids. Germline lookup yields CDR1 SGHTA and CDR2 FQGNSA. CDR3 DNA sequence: TGTGCCAGCAGCAGATCGGGACAGCCCTACGAGCAGTACTTC. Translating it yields CASSRSGQPYEQYF.

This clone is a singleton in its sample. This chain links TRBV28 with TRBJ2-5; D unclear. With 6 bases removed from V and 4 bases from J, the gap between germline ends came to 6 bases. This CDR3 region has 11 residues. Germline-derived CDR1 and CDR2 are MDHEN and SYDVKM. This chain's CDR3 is CASRLSETQYF. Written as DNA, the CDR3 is TGTGCCAGCAGGCTCTCAGAGACCCAGTACTTC.